This TCR beta chain was recorded in a study of T cells in Graves' hyperthyroidism and ophthalmopathy. This clonotype has ten or more counts. This sample holds PBMCs from roughly 10 ml fresh peripheral blood. The CDR3 sequence is 14 residues long. CDR1 and CDR2 from the germline V gene are MDHEN and SYDVKM. The V gene lost 5 bases and the J gene lost 10 bases, with 18 bases spanning the gap. It was RNA transcripts that yielded the amplified TCR beta CDR3 regions. First-round RT-PCR targeting the TCR CDR3 was performed with the HTBI primer set. From the multiplex PCR reads, TCRdb called clonotypes with MiXCR, one entry per CDR3 protein. The sample consists of roughly 420,000 distinct CDR3 sequences, around 15% of them appearing once.

The chain recombines TRBV28 with TRBJ2-1; TRBD1 is a possible D gene (6 bases). The source material was blood. The sequence was obtained from a young woman with Graves' hyperthyroidism. Here the CDR3 DNA reads TGTGCCAGCAGTCTAGGGACAACGCTAAGGGAGCAGTTCTTC. It specifies CASSLGTTLREQFF.